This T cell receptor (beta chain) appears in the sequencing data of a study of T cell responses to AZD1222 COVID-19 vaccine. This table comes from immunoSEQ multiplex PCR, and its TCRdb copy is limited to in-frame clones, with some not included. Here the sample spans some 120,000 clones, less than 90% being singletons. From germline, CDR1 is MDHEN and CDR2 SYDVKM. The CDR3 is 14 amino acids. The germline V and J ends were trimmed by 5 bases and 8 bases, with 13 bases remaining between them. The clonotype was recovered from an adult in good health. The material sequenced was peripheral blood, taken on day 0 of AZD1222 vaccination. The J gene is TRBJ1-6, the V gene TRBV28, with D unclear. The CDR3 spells CASSPGVSDSPLHF. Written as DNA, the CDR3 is TGTGCCAGCAGTCCGGGTGTTTCGGATTCACCCCTCCACTTT. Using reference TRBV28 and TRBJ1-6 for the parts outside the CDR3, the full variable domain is DVKVTQSSRYLVKRTGEKVFLECVQDMDHENMFWYRQDPGLGLRLIYFSYDVKMKEKGDIPEGYSVSREKKERFSLILESASTNQTSMYLCASSPGVSDSPLHFGNGTRLTVT.